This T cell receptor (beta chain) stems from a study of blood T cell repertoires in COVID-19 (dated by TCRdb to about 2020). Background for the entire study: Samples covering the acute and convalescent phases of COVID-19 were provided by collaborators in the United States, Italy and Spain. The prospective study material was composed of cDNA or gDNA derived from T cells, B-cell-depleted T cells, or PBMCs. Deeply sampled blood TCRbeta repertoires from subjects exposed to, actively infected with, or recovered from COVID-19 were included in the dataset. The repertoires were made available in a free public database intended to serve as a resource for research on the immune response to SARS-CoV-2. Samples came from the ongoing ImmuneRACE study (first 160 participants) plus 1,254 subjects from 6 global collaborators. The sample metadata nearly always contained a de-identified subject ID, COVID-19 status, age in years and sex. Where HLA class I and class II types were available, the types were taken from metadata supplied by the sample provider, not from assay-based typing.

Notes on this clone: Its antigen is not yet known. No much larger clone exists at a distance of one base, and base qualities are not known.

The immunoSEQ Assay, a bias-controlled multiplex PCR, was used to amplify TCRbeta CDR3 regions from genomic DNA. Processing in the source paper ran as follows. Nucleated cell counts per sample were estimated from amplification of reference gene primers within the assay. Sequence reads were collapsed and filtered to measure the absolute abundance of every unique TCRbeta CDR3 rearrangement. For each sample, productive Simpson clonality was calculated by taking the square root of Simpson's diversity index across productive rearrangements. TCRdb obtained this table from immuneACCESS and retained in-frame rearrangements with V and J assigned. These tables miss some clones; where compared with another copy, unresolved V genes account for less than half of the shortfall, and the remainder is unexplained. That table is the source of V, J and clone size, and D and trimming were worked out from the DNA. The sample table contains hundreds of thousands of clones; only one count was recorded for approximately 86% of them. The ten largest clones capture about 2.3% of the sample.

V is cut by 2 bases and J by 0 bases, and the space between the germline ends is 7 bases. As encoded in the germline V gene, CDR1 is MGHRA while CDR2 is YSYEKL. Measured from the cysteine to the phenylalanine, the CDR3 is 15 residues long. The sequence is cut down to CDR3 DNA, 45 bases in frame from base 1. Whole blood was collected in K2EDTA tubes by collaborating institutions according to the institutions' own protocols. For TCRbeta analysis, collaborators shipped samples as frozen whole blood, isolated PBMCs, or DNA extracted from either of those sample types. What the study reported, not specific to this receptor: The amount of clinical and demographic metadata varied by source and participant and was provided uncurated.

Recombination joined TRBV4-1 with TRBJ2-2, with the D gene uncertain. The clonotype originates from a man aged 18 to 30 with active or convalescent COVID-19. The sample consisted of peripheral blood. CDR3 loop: CASSQTAANTGELFF. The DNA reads TGCGCCAGCAGCCAAACAGCCGCGAACACCGGGGAGCTGTTTTTT.